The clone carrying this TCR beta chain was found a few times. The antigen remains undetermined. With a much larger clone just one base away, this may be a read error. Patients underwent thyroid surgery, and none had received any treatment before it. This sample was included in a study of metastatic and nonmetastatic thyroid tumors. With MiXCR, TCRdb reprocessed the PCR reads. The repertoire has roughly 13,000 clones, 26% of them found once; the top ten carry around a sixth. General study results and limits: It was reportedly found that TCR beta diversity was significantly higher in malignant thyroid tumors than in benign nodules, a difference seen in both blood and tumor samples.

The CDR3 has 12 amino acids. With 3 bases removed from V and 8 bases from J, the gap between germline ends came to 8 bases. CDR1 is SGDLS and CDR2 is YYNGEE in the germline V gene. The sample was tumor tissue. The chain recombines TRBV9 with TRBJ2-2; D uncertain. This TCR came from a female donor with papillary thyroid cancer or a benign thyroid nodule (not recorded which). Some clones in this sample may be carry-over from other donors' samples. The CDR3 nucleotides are TGTGCCAGCAGCGAGGATGGGGGGGAGCTGTTTTTT. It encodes CASSEDGGELFF.